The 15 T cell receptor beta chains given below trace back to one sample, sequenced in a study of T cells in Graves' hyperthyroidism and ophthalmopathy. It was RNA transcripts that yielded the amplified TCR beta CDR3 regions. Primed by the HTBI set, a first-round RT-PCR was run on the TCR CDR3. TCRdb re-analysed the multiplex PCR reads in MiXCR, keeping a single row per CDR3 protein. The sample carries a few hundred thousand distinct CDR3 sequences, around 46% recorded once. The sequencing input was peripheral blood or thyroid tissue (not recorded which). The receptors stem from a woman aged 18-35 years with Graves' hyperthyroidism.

CDR3 in amino acids: CASSQGLAGEEQYF. For the CDR3, the DNA is TGTGCCAGCAGTCAGGGACTAGCGGGGGAGGAGCAGTACTTC. The chain carries TRBV7-2 and TRBJ2-7, with 14 bases aligning to TRBD2. CDR3 size: 14 residues. Germline V lookup: CDR1 SGHTA, CDR2 FQGNSA. After removal of 6 bases from V and 7 bases from J, the junction contained 5 bases not matched to a gene.

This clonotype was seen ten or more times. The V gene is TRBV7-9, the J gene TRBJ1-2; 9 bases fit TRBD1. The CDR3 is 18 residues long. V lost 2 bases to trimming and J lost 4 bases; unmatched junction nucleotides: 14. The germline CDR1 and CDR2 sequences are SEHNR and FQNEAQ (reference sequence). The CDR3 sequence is CASSLPGTGHVPFYGYTF. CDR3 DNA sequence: TGTGCCAGCAGCTTACCTGGGACAGGGCACGTTCCTTTCTATGGCTACACCTTC.

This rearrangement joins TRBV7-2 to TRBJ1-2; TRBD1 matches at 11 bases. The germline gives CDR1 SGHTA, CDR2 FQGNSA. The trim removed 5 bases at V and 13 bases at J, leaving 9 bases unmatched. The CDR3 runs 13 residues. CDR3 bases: TGTGCCAGCAGCCCGGACAGGGGGCTCGGTCGCACCTTC. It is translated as CASSPDRGLGRTF.

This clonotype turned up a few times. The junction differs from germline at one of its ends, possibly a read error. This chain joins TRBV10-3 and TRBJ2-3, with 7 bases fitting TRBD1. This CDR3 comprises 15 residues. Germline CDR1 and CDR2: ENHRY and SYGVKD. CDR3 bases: TGTGCCAGCAGTGAAAAGGGGGCTAGCACAGATACGCAGTATTTT. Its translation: CASSEKGASTDTQYF.

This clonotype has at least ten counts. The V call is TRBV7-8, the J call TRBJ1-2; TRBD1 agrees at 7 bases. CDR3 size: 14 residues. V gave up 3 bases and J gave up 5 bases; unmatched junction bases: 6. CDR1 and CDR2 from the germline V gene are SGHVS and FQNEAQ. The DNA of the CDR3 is TGTGCCAGCAGCTTTCGGACAGGATGGTATGGCTACACCTTC. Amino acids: CASSFRTGWYGYTF.

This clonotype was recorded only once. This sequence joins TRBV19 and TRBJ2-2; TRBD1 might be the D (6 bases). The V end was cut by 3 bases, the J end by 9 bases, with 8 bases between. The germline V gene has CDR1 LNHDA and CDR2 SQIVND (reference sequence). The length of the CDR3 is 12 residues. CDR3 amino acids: CASSIWDRELFF. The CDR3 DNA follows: TGTGCCAGTAGTATTTGGGACAGGGAGCTGTTTTTT.

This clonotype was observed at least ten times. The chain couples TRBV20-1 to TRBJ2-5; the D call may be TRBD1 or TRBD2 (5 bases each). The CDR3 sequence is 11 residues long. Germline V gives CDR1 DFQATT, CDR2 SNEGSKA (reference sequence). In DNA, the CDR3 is TGCACGATCGGGGCGGGAGAGACCCAGTACTTC. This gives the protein CTIGAGETQYF.

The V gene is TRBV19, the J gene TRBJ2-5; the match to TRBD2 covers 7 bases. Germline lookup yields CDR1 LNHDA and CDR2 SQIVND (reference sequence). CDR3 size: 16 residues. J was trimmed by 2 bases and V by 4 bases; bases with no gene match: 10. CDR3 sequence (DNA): TGTGCCAGTAGTAGGTCTCGGACTAGGGGTCAAGAGACCCAGTACTTC. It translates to CASSRSRTRGQETQYF.

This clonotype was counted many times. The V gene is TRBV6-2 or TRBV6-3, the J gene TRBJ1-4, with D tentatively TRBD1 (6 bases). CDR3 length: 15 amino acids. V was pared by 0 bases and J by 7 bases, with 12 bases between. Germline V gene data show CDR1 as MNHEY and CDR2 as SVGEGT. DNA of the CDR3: TGTGCCAGCAGTTACTCGAGGCAGGGGCTTGAAAAACTGTTTTTT. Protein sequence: CASSYSRQGLEKLFF.

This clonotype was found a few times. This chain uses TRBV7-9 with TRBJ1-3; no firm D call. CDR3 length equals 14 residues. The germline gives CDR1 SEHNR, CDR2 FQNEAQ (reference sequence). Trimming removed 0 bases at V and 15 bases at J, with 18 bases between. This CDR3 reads CASSLAPTGSPAYF. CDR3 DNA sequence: TGTGCCAGCAGCTTAGCACCCACTGGATCTCCCGCATATTTT.

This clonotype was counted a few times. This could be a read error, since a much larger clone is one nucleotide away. As DNA, the CDR3 is TGTGCCAGCAGCCGGGACAGGGCTATCTTGAACGCTGAAGCTTTCTTT. Translated: CASSRDRAILNAEAFF. The rearrangement links TRBV7-8 to TRBJ1-1; 9 bases are shared with TRBD1. The CDR3 is 16 residues long. Germline V CDR1 and CDR2: SGHVS, FQNEAQ.

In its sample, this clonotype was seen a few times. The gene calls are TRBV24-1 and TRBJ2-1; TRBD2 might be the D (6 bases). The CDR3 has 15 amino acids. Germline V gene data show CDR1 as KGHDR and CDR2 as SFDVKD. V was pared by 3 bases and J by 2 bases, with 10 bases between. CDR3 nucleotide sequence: TGTGCCACCAGTGATCCTGGCGGGACCTACAATGAGCAGTTCTTC. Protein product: CATSDPGGTYNEQFF.

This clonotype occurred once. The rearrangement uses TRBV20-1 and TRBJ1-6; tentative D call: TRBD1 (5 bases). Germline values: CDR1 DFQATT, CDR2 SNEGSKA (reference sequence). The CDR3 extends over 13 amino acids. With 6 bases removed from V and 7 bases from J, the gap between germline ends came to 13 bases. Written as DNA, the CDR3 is TGCAGTGCAACGGGACGGGACAATTCACCCCTCCACTTT. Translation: CSATGRDNSPLHF.

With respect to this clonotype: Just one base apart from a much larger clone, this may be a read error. CDR3 sequence: CASSDTSAETQYF. Written as DNA, the CDR3 is TGTGCCAGCAGCGATACGAGCGCCGAGACCCAGTACTTC. The chain combines TRBV6-5 with TRBJ2-5; no definite D call. There are 13 residues in the CDR3. The ends were cut back, 6 bases at V and 5 bases at J, with 13 bases in the middle. From germline, CDR1 is MNHEY and CDR2 SVGAGI.

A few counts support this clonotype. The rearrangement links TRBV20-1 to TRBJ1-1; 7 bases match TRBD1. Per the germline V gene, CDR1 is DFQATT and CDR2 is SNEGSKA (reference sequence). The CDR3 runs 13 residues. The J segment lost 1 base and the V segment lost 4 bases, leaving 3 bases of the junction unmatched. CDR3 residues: CSAKQGTNTEAFF. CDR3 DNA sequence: TGCAGTGCTAAACAGGGGACGAACACTGAAGCTTTCTTT.